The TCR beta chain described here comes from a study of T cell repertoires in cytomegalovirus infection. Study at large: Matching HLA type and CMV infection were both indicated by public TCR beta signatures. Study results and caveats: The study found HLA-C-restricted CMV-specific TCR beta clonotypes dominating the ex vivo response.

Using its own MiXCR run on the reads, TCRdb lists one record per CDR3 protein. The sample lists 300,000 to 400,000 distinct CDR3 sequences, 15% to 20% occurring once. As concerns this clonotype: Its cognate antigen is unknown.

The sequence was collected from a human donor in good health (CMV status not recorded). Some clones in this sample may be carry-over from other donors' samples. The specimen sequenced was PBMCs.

The CDR3 reads CASSESRRGDEQFF. The CDR3 DNA follows: TGTGCCAGCAGTGAGTCGCGTCGGGGGGATGAGCAGTTCTTC. The V call is TRBV2, the J call TRBJ2-1; 7 bases align to TRBD2. Germline assignment: CDR1 SNHLY and CDR2 FYNNEI. The CDR3 loop spans 14 amino acids. Trimming cost V 3 bases and J 8 bases; bases outside gene matches: 7.